This T cell receptor (beta chain) was identified during a study of control samples from healthy donors and cancer patients. The count of this clone is one. CDR3 length equals 13 residues. Looked up from germline, CDR1 is SNHLY and CDR2 is FYNNEI. The V and J ends lost 4 bases and 1 base respectively, with 5 bases between them. TCRdb keeps only in-frame clones here, not all; method: immunoSEQ multiplex PCR. The table shows about 80,000 clones, with over 85% occurring only once. Source material: blood. V and J are TRBV2 and TRBJ2-1; D unclear. The sequence derives from a man aged 50 or older in good health. The CDR3 DNA sequence: TGTGCCAGCAGTGGGCTTTCCTACAATGAGCAGTTCTTC. Its protein product is CASSGLSYNEQFF.